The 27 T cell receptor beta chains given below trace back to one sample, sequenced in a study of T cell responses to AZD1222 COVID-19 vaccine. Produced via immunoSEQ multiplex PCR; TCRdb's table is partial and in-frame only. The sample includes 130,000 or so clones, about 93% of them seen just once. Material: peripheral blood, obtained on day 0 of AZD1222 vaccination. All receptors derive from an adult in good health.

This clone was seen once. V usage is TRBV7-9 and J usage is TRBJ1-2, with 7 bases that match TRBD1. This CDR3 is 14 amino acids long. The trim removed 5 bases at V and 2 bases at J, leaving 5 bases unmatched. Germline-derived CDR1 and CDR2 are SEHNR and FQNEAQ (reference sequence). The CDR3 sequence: CASSAQGENYGYTF. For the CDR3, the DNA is TGTGCCAGCAGCGCTCAGGGGGAGAACTATGGCTACACCTTC.

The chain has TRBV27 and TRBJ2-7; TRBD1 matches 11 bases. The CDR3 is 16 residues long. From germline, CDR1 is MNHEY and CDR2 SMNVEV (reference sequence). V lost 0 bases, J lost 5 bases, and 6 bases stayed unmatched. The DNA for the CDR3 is TGTGCCAGCAGTTTATCTTGGGACAGGGGGGTCCACGAGCAGTACTTC. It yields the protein CASSLSWDRGVHEQYF.

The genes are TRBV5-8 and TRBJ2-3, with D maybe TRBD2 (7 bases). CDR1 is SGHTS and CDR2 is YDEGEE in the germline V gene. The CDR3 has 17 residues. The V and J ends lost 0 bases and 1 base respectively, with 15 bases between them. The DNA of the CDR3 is TGTGCCAGCAGCTTGGTTCGGGGGGCAGGAGGCACAGATACGCAGTATTTT. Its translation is CASSLVRGAGGTDTQYF.

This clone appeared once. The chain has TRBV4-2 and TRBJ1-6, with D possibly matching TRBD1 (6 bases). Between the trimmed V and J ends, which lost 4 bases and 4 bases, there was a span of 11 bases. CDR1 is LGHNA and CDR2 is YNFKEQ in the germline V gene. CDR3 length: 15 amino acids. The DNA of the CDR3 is TGTGCCAGCAGCCCCTCGACAGGTTATAATTCACCCCTCCACTTT. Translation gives CASSPSTGYNSPLHF.

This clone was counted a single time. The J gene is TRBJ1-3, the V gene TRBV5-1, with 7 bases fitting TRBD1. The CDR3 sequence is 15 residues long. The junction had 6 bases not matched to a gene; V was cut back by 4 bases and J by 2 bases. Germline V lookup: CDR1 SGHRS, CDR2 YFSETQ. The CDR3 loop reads CASSPGGEAGNTIYF. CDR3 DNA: TGCGCCAGCAGCCCAGGGGGGGAAGCTGGAAACACCATATATTTT.

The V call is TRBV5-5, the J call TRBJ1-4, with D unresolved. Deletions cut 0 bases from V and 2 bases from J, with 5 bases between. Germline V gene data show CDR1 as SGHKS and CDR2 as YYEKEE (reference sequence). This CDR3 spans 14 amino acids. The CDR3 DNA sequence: TGTGCCAGCAGCTTGGGTGATACTAATGAAAAACTGTTTTTT. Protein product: CASSLGDTNEKLFF.

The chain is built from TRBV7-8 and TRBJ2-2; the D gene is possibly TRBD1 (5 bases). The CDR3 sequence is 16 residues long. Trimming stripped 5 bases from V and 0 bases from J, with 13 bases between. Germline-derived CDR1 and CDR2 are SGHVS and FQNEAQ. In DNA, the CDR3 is TGTGCCAGCAGCCCGCGACAGAGCGCGAACACCGGGGAGCTGTTTTTT. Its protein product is CASSPRQSANTGELFF. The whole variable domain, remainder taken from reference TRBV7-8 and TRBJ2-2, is GAGVSQSPRYKVAKRGQDVALRCDPISGHVSLFWYQQALGQGPEFLTYFQNEAQLDKSGLPSDRFFAERPEGSVSTLKIQRTQQEDSAVYLCASSPRQSANTGELFFGEGSRLTVL.

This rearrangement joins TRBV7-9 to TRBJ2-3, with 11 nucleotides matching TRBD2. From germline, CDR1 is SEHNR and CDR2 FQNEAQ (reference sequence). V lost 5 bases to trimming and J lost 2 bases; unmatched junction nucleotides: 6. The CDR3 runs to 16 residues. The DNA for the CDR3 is TGTGCCAGCAGCCCTCAGACTAGCGGGGACACAGATACGCAGTATTTT. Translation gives CASSPQTSGDTDTQYF.

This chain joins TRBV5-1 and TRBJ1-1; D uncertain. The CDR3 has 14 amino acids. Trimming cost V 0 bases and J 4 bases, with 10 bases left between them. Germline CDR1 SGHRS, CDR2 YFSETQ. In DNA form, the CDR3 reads TGCGCCAGCAGCTTGGGCAGTCATGGCACTGAAGCTTTCTTT. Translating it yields CASSLGSHGTEAFF.

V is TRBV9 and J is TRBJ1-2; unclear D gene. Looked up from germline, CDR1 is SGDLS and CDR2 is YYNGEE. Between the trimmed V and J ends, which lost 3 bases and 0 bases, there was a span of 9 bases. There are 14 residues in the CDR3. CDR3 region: CASSAWTSNYGYTF. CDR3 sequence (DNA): TGTGCCAGCAGCGCCTGGACCTCTAACTATGGCTACACCTTC.

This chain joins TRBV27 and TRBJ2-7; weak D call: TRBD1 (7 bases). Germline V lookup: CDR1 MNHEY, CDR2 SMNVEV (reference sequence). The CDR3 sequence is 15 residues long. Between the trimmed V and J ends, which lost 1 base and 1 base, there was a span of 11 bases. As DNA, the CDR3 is TGTGCCAGCAGTTTATGGGCAGGGGGGTCCTACGAGCAGTACTTC. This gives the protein CASSLWAGGSYEQYF.

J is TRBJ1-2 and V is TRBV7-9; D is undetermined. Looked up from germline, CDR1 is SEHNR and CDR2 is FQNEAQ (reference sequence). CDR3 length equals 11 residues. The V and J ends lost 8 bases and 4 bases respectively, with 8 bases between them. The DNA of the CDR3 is TGTGCCAGCGAGAACGTCTATGGCTACACCTTC. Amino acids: CASENVYGYTF.

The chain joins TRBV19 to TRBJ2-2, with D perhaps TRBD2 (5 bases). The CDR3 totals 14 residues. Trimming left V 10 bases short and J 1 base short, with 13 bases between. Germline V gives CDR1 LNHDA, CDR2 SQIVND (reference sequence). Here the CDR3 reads CATSPGKNTGELFF. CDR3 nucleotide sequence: TGTGCCACATCCCCCGGGAAGAACACCGGGGAGCTGTTTTTT.

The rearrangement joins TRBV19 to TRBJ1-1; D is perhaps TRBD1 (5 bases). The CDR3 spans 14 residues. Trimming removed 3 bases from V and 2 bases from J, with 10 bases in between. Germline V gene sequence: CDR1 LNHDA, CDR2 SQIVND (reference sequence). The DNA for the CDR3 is TGTGCCAGTAGTATGGGGGGGATCAACACTGAAGCTTTCTTT. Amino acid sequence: CASSMGGINTEAFF.

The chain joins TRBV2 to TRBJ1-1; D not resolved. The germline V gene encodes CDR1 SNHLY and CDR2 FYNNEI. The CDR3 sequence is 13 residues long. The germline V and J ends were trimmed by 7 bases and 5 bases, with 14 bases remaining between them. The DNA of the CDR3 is TGTGCCAGCAAGGGTGATCTGGGGACTGAAGCTTTCTTT. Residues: CASKGDLGTEAFF. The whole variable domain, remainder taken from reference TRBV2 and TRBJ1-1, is EPEVTQTPSHQVTQMGQEVILRCVPISNHLYFYWYRQILGQKVEFLVSFYNNEISEKSEIFDDQFSVERPDGSNFTLKIRSTKLEDSAMYFCASKGDLGTEAFFGQGTRLTVV.

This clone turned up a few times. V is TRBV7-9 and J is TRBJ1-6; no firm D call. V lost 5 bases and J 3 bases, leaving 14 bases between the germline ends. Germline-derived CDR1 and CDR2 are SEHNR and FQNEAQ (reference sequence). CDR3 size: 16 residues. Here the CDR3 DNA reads TGTGCCAGCAGCCTCTGGAGGGAGAACTATAATTCACCCCTCCACTTT. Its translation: CASSLWRENYNSPLHF.

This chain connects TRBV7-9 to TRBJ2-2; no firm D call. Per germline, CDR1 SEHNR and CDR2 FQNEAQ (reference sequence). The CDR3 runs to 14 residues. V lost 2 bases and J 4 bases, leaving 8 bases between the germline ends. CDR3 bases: TGTGCCAGCAGCTTAAGGGCGACCACCGGGGAGCTGTTTTTT. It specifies CASSLRATTGELFF.

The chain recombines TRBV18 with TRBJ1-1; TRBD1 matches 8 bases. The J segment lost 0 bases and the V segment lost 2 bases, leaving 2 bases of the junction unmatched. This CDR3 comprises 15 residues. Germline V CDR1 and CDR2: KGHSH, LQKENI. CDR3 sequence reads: CASSPGRGLNTEAFF. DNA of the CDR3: TGTGCCAGCTCACCAGGCAGGGGGCTGAACACTGAAGCTTTCTTT.

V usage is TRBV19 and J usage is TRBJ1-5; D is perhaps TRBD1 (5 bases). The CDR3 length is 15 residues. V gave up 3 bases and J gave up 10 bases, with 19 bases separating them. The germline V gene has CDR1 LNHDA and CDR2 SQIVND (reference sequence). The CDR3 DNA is TGTGCCAGTAGTATTATCGGGACCGACCAGGACCCCCAGCATTTT. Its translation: CASSIIGTDQDPQHF.

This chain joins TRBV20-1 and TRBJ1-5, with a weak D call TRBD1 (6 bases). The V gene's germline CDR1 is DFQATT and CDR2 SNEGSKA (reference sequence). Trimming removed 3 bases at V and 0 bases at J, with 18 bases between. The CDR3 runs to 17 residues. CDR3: CSASVIPGQYSNQPQHF. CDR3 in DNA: TGCAGTGCTAGTGTAATCCCGGGACAATATAGCAATCAGCCCCAGCATTTT.

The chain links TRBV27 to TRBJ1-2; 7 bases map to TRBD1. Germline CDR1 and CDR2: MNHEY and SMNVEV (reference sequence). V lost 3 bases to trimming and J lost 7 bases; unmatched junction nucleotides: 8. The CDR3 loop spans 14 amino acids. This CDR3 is CASSLVGGMPGYTF. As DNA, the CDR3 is TGTGCCAGCAGTTTGGTAGGGGGCATGCCTGGCTACACCTTC.

The CDR3 here is CASSEISAGAGTGELFF. For the CDR3, the DNA is TGTGCCAGCAGTGAAATTAGCGCGGGGGCGGGGACCGGGGAGCTGTTTTTT. V is TRBV6-1 and J is TRBJ2-2; D is possibly TRBD2 (7 bases). This CDR3 is 17 amino acids long. Trimming took 2 bases from V and 5 from J, leaving 18 bases between them. Looked up from germline, CDR1 is MNHNS and CDR2 is SASEGT.

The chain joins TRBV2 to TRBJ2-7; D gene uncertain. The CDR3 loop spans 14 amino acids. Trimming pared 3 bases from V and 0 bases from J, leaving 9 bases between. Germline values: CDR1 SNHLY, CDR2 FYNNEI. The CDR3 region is CASSDGVLSYEQYF. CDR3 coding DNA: TGTGCCAGCAGTGATGGGGTCCTCTCCTACGAGCAGTACTTC.

As DNA, the CDR3 is TGTGCCATCACTAGGGGACAGGCGAAAAATGGCTACACCTTC. Translating gives CAITRGQAKNGYTF. The rearrangement links TRBV10-3 to TRBJ1-2, with TRBD1 identical over 8 bases. V dropped 7 bases and J dropped 6; count of bases not matched to a gene: 10. Per germline, CDR1 ENHRY and CDR2 SYGVKD. The CDR3 has 14 residues.

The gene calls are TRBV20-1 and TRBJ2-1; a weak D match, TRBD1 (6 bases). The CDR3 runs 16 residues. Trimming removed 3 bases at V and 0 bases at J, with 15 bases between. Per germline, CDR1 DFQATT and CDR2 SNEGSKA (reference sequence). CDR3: CSASDRQARSYNEQFF. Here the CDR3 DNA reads TGCAGTGCTAGTGATCGACAGGCCCGCTCCTACAATGAGCAGTTCTTC.

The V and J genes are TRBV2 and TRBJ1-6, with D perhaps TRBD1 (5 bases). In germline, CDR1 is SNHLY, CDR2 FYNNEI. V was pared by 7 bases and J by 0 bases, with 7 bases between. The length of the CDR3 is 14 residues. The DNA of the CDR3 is TGTGCCAGCAAGGGGAGCTCCTATAATTCACCCCTCCACTTT. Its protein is CASKGSSYNSPLHF.

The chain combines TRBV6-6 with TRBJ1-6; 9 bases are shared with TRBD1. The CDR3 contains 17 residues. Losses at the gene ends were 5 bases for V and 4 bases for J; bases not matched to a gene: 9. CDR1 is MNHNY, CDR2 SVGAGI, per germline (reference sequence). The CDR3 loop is CASSPRTGDRYNSPLHF. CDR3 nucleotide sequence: TGTGCCAGCAGTCCGCGGACAGGGGATAGGTATAATTCACCCCTCCACTTT.